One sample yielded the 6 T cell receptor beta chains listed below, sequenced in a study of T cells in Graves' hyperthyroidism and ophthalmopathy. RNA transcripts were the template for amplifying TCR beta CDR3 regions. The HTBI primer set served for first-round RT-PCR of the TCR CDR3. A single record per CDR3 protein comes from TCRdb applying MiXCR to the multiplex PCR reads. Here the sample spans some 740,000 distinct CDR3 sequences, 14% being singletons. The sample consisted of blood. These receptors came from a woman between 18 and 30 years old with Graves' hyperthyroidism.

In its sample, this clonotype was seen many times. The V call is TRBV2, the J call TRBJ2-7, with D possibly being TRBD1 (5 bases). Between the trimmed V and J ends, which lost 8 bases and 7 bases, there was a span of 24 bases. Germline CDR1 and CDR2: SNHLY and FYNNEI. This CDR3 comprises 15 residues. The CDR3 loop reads CASRRAPRAQLEQYF. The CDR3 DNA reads TGTGCCAGCCGCAGGGCGCCCCGTGCCCAACTTGAGCAGTACTTC.

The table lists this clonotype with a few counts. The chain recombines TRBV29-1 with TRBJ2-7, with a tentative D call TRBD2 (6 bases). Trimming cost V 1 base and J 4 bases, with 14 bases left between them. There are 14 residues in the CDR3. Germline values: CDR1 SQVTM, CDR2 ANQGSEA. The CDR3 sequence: CSVEVGLHSYEQYF. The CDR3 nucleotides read TGCAGCGTTGAAGTAGGACTACACAGTTACGAGCAGTACTTC.

In DNA, the CDR3 is TGTGCCAGCAGCCGCGGTAACTCCTACAATGAGCAGTTCTTC. Protein product: CASSRGNSYNEQFF. The chain couples TRBV7-7 to TRBJ2-1; D ambiguous. The germline V and J ends were trimmed by 5 bases and 0 bases, with 8 bases remaining between them. This CDR3 comprises 14 residues. The V gene's germline CDR1 is SSHAT and CDR2 FNYEAQ (reference sequence).

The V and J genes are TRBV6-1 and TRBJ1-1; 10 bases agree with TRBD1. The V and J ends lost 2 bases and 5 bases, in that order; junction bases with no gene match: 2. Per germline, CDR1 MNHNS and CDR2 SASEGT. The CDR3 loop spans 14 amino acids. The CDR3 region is CASSEPGQGTEAFF. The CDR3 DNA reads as TGTGCCAGCAGTGAACCGGGACAGGGGACTGAAGCTTTCTTT.

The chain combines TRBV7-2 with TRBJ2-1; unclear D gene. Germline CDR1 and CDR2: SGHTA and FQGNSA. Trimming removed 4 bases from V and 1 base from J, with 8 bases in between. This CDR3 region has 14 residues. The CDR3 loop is CASSSSVSYNEQFF. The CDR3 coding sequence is TGTGCCAGCAGCTCCTCGGTTTCCTACAATGAGCAGTTCTTC.

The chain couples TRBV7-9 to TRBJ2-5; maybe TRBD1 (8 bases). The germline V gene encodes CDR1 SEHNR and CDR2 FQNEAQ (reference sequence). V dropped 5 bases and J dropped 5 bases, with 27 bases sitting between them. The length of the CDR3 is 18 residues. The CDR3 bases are TGTGCCAGCAGCGTTAACCGGGACAGGCCCTTCGGGGGGGAGACCCAGTACTTC. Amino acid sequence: CASSVNRDRPFGGETQYF.